This T cell receptor beta chain derives from a study of blood T cell repertoires in COVID-19. Background on the study: T cells, B-cell-depleted T cells, or PBMCs provided the cDNA or gDNA that served as material.

The V gene end was trimmed by 4 bases and the J gene end by 4 bases; junction bases not matched to a gene: 6. Germline V gene sequence: CDR1 SGHDT, CDR2 YYEEEE. This CDR3 has 14 amino acids. Original processing notes: Amplifying reference gene primers gave estimates of nucleated cell counts. Produced via immunoSEQ multiplex PCR; TCRdb's table is partial and in-frame only. The V and J calls and the clone size are those of that table, but D and trimming were determined from the DNA. This table has 100,000 or so clones, about 76% appearing once. This TCR derives from a man aged 80 or over with acute or convalescent COVID-19. The sequencing input was peripheral blood. This chain joins TRBV5-6 and TRBJ1-2; 8 bases map to TRBD1. The CDR3: CASSRTGNPYGYTF. The CDR3 nucleotides are TGTGCCAGCAGCAGGACAGGGAATCCCTATGGCTACACCTTC. Looking up the rest from reference TRBV5-6 and TRBJ1-2 gives the full variable domain: DAGVTQSPTHLIKTRGQQVTLRCSPKSGHDTVSWYQQALGQGPQFIFQYYEEEERQRGNFPDRFSGHQFPNYSSELNVNALLLGDSALYLCASSRTGNPYGYTFGSGTRLTVV.